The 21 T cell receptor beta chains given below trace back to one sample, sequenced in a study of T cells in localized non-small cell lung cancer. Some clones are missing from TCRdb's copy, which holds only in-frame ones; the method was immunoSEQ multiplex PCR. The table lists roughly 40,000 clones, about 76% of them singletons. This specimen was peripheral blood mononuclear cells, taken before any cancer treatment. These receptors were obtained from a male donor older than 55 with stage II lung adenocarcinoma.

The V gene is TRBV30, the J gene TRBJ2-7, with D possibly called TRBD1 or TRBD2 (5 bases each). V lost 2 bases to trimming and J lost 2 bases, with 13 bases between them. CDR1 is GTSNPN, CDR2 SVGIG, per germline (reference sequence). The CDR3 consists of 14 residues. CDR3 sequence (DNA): TGTGCCTGGAGTCGCCAGGGAGTTACCTACGAGCAGTACTTC. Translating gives CAWSRQGVTYEQYF.

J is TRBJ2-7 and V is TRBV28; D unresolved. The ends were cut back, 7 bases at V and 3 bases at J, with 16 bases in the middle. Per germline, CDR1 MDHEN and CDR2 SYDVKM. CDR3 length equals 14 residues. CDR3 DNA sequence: TGTGCCAGCACTGGGCCCCTAGGGCACTACGAGCAGTACTTC. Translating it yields CASTGPLGHYEQYF. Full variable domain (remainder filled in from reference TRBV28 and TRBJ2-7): DVKVTQSSRYLVKRTGEKVFLECVQDMDHENMFWYRQDPGLGLRLIYFSYDVKMKEKGDIPEGYSVSREKKERFSLILESASTNQTSMYLCASTGPLGHYEQYFGPGTRLTVT.

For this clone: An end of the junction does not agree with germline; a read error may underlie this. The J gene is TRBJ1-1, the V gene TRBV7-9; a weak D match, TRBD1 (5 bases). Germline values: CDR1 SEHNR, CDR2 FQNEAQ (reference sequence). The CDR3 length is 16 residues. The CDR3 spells CASTLGGTRDGTEAFF. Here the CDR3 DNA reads TGTGCCAGCACCTTAGGTGGGACGAGAGACGGCACTGAAGCTTTCTTT.

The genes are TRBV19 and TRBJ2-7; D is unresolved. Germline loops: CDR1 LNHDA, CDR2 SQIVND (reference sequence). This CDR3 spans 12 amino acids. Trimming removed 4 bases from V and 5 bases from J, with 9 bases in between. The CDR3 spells CASSTPGNEQYF. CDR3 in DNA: TGTGCCAGTAGTACCCCTGGTAACGAGCAGTACTTC.

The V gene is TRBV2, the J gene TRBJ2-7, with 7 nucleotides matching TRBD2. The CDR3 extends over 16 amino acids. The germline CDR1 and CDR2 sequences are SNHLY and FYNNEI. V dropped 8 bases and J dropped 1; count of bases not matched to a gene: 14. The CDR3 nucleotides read TGTGCCAGCTCTCGAGTTTCGGGGACTAATTCCTACGAGCAGTACTTC. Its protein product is CASSRVSGTNSYEQYF. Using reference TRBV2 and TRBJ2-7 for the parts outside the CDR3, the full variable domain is EPEVTQTPSHQVTQMGQEVILRCVPISNHLYFYWYRQILGQKVEFLVSFYNNEISEKSEIFDDQFSVERPDGSNFTLKIRSTKLEDSAMYFCASSRVSGTNSYEQYFGPGTRLTVT.

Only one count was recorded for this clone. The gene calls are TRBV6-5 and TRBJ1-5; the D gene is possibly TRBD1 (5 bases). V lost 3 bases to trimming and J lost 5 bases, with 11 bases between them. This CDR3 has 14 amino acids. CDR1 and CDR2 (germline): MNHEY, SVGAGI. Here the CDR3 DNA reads TGTGCCAGCAGTTATTCAGGGTCCCATCAGCCCCAGCATTTT. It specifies CASSYSGSHQPQHF.

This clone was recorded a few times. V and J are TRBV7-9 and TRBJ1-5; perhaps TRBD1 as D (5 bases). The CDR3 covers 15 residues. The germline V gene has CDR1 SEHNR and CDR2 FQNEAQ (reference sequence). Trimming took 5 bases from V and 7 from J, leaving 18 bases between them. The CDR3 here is CASSRGEGRGQPQHF. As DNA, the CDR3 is TGTGCCAGCAGCCGGGGGGAGGGACGAGGACAGCCCCAGCATTTT.

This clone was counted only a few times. The CDR3 region is CASSQRQSYEQYF. The CDR3 coding sequence is TGCGCCAGCAGCCAACGTCAGAGCTACGAGCAGTACTTC. V usage is TRBV4-3 and J usage is TRBJ2-7; D gene unclear. V was trimmed by 2 bases and J by 3 bases, leaving 8 bases between them. This CDR3 has 13 residues. CDR1 is LGHNA, CDR2 YSLEER, per germline.

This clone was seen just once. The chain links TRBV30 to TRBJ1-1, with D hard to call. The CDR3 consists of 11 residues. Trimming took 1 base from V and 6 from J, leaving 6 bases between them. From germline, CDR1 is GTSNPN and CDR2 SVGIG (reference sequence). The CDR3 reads CAWSAVAEAFF. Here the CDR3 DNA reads TGTGCCTGGAGTGCGGTCGCTGAAGCTTTCTTT.

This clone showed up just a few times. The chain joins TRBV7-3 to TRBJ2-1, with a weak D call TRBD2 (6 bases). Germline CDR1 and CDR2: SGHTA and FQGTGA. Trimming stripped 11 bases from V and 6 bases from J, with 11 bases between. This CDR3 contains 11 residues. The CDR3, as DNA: TGTGCCTGGGGACTCAGCAATGAGCAGTTCTTC. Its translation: CAWGLSNEQFF.

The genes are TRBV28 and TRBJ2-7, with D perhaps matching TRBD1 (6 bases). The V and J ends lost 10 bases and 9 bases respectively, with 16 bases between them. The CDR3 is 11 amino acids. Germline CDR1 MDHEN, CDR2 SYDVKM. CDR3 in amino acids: CATQQGPGQYF. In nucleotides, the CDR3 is TGTGCCACCCAACAGGGACCGGGGCAGTACTTC.

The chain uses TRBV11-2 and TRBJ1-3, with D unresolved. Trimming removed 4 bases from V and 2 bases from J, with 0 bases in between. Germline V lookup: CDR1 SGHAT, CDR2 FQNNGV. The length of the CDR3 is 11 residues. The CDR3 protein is CASSSGNTIYF. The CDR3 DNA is TGTGCCAGCAGCTCTGGAAACACCATATATTTT. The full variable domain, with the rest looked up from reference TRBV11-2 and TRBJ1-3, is EAGVAQSPRYKIIEKRQSVAFWCNPISGHATLYWYQQILGQGPKLLIQFQNNGVVDDSQLPKDRFSAERLKGVDSTLKIQPAKLEDSAVYLCASSSGNTIYFGEGSWLTVV.

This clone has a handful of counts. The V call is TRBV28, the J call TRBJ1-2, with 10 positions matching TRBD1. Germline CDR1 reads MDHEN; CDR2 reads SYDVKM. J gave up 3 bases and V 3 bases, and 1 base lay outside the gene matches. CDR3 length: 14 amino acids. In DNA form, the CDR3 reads TGTGCCAGCAGTTTGGGACAGGGGCACTATGGCTACACCTTC. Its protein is CASSLGQGHYGYTF.

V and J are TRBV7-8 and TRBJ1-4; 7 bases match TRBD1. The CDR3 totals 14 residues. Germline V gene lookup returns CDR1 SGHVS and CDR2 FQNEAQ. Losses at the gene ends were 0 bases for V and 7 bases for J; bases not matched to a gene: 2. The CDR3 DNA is TGTGCCAGCAGCTTAGCCGGACAGGTTGAAAAACTGTTTTTT. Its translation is CASSLAGQVEKLFF.

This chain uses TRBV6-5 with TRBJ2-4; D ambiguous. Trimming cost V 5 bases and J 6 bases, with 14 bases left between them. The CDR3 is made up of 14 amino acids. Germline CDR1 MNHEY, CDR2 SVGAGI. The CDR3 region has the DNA TGTGCCAGCAGTCAAGAGTATGTAGGAAACATTCAGTACTTC. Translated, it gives CASSQEYVGNIQYF.

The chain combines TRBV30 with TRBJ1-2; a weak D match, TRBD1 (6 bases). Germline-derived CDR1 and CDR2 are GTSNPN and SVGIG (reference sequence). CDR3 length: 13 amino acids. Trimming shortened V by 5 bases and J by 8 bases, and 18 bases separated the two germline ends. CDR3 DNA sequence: TGTGCCTGGTCGGAGGGCCTAGGGGGGGGCTACACCTTC. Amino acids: CAWSEGLGGGYTF. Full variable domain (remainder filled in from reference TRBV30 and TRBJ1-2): SQTIHQWPATLVQPVGSPLSLECTVEGTSNPNLYWYRQAAGRGLQLLFYSVGIGQISSEVPQNLSASRPQDRQFILSSKKLLLSDSGFYLCAWSEGLGGGYTFGSGTRLTVV.

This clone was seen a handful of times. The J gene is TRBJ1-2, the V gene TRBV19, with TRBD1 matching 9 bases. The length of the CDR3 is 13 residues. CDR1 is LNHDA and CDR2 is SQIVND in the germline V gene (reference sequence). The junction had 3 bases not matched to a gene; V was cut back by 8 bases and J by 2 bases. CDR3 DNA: TGTGCCAGTGGGACAGGGAACAACTATGGCTACACCTTC. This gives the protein CASGTGNNYGYTF.

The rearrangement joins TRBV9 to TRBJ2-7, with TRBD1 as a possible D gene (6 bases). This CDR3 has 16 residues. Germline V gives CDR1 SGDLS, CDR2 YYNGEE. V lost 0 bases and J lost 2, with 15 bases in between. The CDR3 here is CASSVGKGTTAYEQYF. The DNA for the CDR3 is TGTGCCAGCAGCGTAGGTAAAGGGACAACGGCCTACGAGCAGTACTTC.

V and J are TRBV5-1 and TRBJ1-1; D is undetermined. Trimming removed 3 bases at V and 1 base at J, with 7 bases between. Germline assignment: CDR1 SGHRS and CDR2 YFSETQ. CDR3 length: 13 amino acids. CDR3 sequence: CASSSPPNTEAFF. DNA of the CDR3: TGCGCCAGCAGCTCCCCGCCGAACACTGAAGCTTTCTTT.

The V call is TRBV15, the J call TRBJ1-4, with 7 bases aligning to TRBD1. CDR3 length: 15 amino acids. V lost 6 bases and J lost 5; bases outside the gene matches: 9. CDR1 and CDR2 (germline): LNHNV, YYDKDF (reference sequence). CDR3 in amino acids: CATRVGTVMNEKLFF. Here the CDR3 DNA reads TGTGCCACCAGAGTAGGGACAGTTATGAATGAAAAACTGTTTTTT.

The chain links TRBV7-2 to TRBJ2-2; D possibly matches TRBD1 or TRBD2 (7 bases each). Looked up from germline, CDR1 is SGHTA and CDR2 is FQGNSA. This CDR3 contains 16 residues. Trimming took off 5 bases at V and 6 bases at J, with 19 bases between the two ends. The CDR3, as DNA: TGTGCCAGCAGCCTCAGGGGGGGCGGGACGGCCGGGGAGCTGTTTTTT. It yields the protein CASSLRGGGTAGELFF. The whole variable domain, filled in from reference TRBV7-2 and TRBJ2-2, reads GAGVSQSPSNKVTEKGKDVELRCDPISGHTALYWYRQSLGQGLEFLIYFQGNSAPDKSGLPSDRFSAERTGGSVSTLTIQRTQQEDSAVYLCASSLRGGGTAGELFFGEGSRLTVL.